This TCR beta chain was observed in a study of TIL therapy for anti-PD-1-resistant metastatic lung cancer. Study-wide background: Patients then received nivolumab; progressors got lymphodepletion, TIL and IL-2. Study-level points and caveats: The cohort had more treatment-naive, never-smoker and oncogene-addicted patients than typical. After infusion, TIL clonotypes partly replaced peripheral T cells and declined over months.

Regarding time point: pre-treatment sample, taken before nivolumab and TIL therapy. CDR1 is MNHNS and CDR2 is SASEGT in the germline V gene. The CDR3 length is 13 residues. The germline V and J ends were trimmed by 6 bases and 7 bases, with 15 bases remaining between them. This was the immunoSEQ v3 assay. Using immunoSEQ multiplex PCR, the repertoire was profiled, and TCRdb retains in-frame clones only, with some absent. The data contain about 50,000 clones, 70% to 85% of them singletons. On this clone: Its antigen is unknown.

This sample comprised blood, obtained at baseline. The chain uses TRBV6-1 and TRBJ1-1, with D hard to call. This clonotype originated in a woman aged 30 to 85 with non-small cell lung cancer. The DNA of the CDR3 is TGTGCCAGCAGCTCAAGCCCGGGAAATGAAGCTTTCTTT. Translated: CASSSSPGNEAFF.